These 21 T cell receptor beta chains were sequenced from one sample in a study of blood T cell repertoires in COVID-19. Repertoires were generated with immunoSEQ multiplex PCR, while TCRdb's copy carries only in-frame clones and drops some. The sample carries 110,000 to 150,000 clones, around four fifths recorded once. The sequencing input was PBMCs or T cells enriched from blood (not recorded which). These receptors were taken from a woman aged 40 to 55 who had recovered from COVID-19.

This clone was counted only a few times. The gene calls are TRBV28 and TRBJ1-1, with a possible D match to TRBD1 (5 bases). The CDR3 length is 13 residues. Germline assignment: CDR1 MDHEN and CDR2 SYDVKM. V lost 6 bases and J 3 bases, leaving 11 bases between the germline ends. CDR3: CASSGRQYTEAFF. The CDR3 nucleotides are TGTGCCAGCAGCGGGAGACAGTACACTGAAGCTTTCTTT.

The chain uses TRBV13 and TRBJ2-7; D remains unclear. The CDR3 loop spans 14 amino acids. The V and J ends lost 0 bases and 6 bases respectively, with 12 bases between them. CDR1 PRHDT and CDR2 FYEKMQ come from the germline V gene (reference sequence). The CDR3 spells CASSLGGLAGEQYF. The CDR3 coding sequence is TGTGCCAGCAGCTTAGGGGGTCTGGCAGGCGAGCAGTACTTC.

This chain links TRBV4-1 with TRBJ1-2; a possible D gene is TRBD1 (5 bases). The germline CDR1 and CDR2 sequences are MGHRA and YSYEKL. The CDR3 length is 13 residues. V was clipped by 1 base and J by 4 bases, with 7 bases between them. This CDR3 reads CASSQGQLYGYTF. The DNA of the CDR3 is TGCGCCAGCAGCCAAGGACAGCTCTATGGCTACACCTTC.

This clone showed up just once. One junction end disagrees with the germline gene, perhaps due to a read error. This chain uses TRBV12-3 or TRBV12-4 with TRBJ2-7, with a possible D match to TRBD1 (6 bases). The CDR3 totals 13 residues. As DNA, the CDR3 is TGTGCCAGCAGTCTAGCCGGGACAAACGAGCAGTACTTC. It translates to CASSLAGTNEQYF.

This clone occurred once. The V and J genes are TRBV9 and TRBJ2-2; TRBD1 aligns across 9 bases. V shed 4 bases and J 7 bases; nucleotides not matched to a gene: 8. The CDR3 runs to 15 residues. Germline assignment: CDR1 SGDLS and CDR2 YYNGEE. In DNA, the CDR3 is TGTGCCAGCAGCCGTACAGGGGGCGCAAACGGGGAGCTGTTTTTT. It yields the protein CASSRTGGANGELFF.

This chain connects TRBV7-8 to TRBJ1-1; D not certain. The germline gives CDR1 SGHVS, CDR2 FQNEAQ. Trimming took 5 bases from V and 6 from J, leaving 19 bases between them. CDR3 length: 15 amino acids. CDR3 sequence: CASSPSDSLVAEAFF. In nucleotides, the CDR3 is TGTGCCAGCAGCCCGTCAGACTCTCTGGTCGCTGAAGCTTTCTTT.

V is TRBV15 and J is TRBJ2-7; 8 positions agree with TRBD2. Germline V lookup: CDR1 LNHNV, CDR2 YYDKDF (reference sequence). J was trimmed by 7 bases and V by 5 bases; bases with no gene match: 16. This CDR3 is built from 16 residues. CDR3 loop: CATSAHLMAGGGEQYF. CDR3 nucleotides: TGTGCCACCAGCGCCCACTTAATGGCGGGAGGTGGAGAGCAGTACTTC.

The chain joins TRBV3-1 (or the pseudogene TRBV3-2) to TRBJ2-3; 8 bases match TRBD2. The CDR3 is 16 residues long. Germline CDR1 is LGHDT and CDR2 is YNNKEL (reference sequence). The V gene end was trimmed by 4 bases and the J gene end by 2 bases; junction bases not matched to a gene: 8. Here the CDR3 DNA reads TGTGCCAGCAGCCCATCCGCGCGGGGGGCCACAGATACGCAGTATTTT. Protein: CASSPSARGATDTQYF.

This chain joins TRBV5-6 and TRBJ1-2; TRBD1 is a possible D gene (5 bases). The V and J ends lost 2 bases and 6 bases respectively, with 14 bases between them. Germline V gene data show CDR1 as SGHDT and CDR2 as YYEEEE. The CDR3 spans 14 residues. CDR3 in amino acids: CASSFLRAPHGYTF. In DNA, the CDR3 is TGTGCCAGCAGCTTCCTCAGGGCACCCCATGGCTACACCTTC.

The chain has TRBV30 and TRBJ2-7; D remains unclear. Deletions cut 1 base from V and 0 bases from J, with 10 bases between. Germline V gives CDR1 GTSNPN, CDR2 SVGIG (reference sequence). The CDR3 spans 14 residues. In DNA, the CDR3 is TGTGCCTGGAGTGGCGAGTCCAACTCCTACGAGCAGTACTTC. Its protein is CAWSGESNSYEQYF.

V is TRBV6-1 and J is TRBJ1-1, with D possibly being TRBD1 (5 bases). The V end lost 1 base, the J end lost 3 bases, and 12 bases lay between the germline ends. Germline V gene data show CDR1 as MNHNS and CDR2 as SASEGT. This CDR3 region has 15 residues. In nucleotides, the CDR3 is TGTGCCAGCAGTGAAGGTATATTAGGGGACACTGAAGCTTTCTTT. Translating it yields CASSEGILGDTEAFF.

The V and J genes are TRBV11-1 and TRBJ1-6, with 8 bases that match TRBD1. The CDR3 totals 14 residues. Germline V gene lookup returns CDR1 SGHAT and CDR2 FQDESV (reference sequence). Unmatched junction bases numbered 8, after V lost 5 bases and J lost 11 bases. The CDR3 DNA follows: TGTGCCAGCAGCACGGACAGGGAGGTTGCACCCCTCCACTTT. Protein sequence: CASSTDREVAPLHF.

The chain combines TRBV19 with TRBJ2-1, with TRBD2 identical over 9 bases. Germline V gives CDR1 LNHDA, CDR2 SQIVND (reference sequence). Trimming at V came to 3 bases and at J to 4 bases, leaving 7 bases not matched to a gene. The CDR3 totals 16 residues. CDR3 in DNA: TGTGCCAGTAGTATGGCTAGCGGGGTACAGTACAATGAGCAGTTCTTC. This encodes CASSMASGVQYNEQFF. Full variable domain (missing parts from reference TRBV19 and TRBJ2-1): DGGITQSPKYLFRKEGQNVTLSCEQNLNHDAMYWYRQDPGQGLRLIYYSQIVNDFQKGDIAEGYSVSREKKESFPLTVTSAQKNPTAFYLCASSMASGVQYNEQFFGPGTRLTVL.

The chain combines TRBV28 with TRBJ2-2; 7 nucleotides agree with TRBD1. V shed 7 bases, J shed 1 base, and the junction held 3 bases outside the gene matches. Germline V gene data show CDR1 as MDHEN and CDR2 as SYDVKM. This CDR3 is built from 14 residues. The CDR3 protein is CASMRTGNTGELFF. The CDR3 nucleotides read TGTGCCAGCATGAGGACAGGGAACACCGGGGAGCTGTTTTTT. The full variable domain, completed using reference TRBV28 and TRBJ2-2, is DVKVTQSSRYLVKRTGEKVFLECVQDMDHENMFWYRQDPGLGLRLIYFSYDVKMKEKGDIPEGYSVSREKKERFSLILESASTNQTSMYLCASMRTGNTGELFFGEGSRLTVL.

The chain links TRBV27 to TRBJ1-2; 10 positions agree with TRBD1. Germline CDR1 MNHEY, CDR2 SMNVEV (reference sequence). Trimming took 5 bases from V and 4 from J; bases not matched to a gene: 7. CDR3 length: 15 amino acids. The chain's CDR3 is CASSPTGGSIYGYTF. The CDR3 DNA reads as TGTGCCAGCAGTCCGACAGGGGGCAGCATCTATGGCTACACCTTC.

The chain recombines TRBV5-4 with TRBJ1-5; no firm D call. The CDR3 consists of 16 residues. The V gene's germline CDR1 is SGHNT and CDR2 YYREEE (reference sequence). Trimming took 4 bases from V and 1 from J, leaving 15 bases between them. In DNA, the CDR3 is TGTGCCAGCAGCCCTACCCCGGGGAGCAGCAATCAGCCCCAGCATTTT. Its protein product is CASSPTPGSSNQPQHF.

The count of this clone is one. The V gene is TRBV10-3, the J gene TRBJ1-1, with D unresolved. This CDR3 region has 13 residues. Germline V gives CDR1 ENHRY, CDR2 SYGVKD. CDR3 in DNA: TGTGTCACCCGAGCGGGTATGAACACTGAAGCTTTCTTT. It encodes CVTRAGMNTEAFF.

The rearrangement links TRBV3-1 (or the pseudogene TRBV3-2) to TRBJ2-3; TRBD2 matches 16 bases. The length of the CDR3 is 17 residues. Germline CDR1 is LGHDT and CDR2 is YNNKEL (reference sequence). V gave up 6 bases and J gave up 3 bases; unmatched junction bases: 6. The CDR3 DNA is TGTGCCAGCAGACGCGGGACTAGCGGGAGGGGGACAGATACGCAGTATTTT. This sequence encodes CASRRGTSGRGTDTQYF.

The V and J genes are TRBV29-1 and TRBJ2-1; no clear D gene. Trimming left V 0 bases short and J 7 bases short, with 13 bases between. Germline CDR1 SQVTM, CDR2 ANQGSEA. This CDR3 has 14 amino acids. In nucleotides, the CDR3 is TGCAGCGTTGAAGACCCTCGGAGAAGGAATGAGCAGTTCTTC. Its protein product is CSVEDPRRRNEQFF.

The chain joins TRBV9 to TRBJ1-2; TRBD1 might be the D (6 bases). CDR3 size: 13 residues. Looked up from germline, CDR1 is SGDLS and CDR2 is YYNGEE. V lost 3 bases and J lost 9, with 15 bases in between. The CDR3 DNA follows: TGTGCCAGCAGCGAGGGGGATCTAGGGAGCTACACCTTC. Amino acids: CASSEGDLGSYTF.

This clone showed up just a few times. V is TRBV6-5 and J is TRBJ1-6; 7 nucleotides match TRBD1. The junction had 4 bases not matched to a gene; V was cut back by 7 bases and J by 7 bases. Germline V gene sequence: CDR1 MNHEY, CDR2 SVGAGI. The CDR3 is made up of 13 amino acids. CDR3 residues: CASTTGQNSPLHF. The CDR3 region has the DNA TGTGCCAGCACCACGGGACAGAATTCACCCCTCCACTTT.